These 18 T cell receptor beta chains came from one sample sequenced in a study of blood T cell repertoires in COVID-19. TCRdb's table, derived via immunoSEQ multiplex PCR, lists solely in-frame clones and lacks some. This table has approximately 260,000 clones, 89% appearing once. Sequences were obtained from peripheral blood. All receptors derive from a man aged 50 to 59 with acute or convalescent COVID-19.

The genes are TRBV13 and TRBJ2-5, with D possibly TRBD1 on 5 matching bases. CDR3 length equals 17 residues. The V gene's germline CDR1 is PRHDT and CDR2 FYEKMQ (reference sequence). V gave up 5 bases and J gave up 5 bases, with 24 bases separating them. The CDR3 sequence is CASSPRPDNQGRETQYF. CDR3 DNA: TGTGCCAGCAGCCCCCGACCGGACAACCAAGGAAGGGAGACCCAGTACTTC.

The CDR3 DNA reads TGTGCCAGCAGTCCTGGGACACCTTATAGCAATCAGCCCCAGCATTTT. Its translation is CASSPGTPYSNQPQHF. The J gene is TRBJ1-5, the V gene TRBV27, with D tentatively TRBD1 (6 bases). CDR1 and CDR2 from the germline V gene are MNHEY and SMNVEV (reference sequence). This CDR3 region has 16 residues. V was trimmed by 5 bases and J by 0 bases, leaving 14 bases between them.

The chain carries TRBV12-3 or TRBV12-4 and TRBJ2-5; 7 nucleotides match TRBD2. After removal of 6 bases from V and 5 bases from J, the junction contained 0 bases not matched to a gene. This CDR3 is 11 amino acids long. The CDR3 region is CASRGGETQYF. As DNA, the CDR3 is TGTGCCAGCAGGGGAGGGGAGACCCAGTACTTC.

The chain uses TRBV30 and TRBJ1-3; no reliable D call. V was cut by 1 base and J by 10 bases, with 11 bases left in between. The CDR3 totals 12 residues. Per the germline V gene, CDR1 is GTSNPN and CDR2 is SVGIG (reference sequence). The CDR3 DNA follows: TGTGCCTGGAGTGACGGCCCGCGGACCATATATTTT. It encodes CAWSDGPRTIYF.

The rearrangement uses TRBV2 and TRBJ1-2; weak D call: TRBD1 (5 bases). This CDR3 region has 13 residues. Germline V gene lookup returns CDR1 SNHLY and CDR2 FYNNEI. Deletions cut 5 bases from V and 8 bases from J, with 15 bases between. The DNA for the CDR3 is TGTGCCAGCAGTCAAGAGGGGCGAGGAGGCTACACCTTC. Translating it yields CASSQEGRGGYTF.

The CDR3 sequence: CASSLVGTGGDFPYEQYF. The CDR3 DNA is TGTGCCAGCAGCCTGGTCGGGACAGGCGGGGACTTTCCCTACGAGCAGTACTTC. The V and J genes are TRBV13 and TRBJ2-7, with 8 bases identical to TRBD1. V lost 5 bases, J lost 2 bases, and 17 bases stayed unmatched. This CDR3 spans 18 amino acids. Germline V CDR1 and CDR2: PRHDT, FYEKMQ (reference sequence).

V usage is TRBV12-5 and J usage is TRBJ2-4, with 7 bases that match TRBD1. The CDR3 has 16 amino acids. V dropped 7 bases and J dropped 1; count of bases not matched to a gene: 10. The V gene's germline CDR1 is LGHNT and CDR2 FRNRAP. CDR3 coding DNA: TGTGCTAGTGTGGCAGGGGGAGATCTGGCCAAAAACATTCAGTACTTC. Translation: CASVAGGDLAKNIQYF.

The table lists this clone with a few counts. The chain uses TRBV2 and TRBJ1-1; TRBD1 is a possible D gene (5 bases). CDR3 length: 14 amino acids. Germline CDR1 SNHLY, CDR2 FYNNEI. Between the trimmed V and J ends, which lost 4 bases and 1 base, there was a span of 10 bases. The CDR3 protein is CASSGGRGNTEAFF. CDR3 nucleotides: TGTGCCAGCAGTGGGGGTAGGGGGAACACTGAAGCTTTCTTT.

The chain carries TRBV6-5 and TRBJ1-1; weak D call: TRBD1 (6 bases). This CDR3 is built from 12 residues. The germline V gene encodes CDR1 MNHEY and CDR2 SVGAGI. V lost 10 bases and J 4 bases, leaving 13 bases between the germline ends. The CDR3 sequence is CATNRVPTEAFF. CDR3 nucleotide sequence: TGTGCCACAAACAGGGTCCCCACTGAAGCTTTCTTT.

The V gene is TRBV12-3 or TRBV12-4, the J gene TRBJ2-3; D gene ambiguous. The V end was cut by 3 bases, the J end by 6 bases, with 4 bases between. The CDR3 loop spans 11 amino acids. This chain's CDR3 is CASSFRDTQYF. In DNA, the CDR3 is TGTGCCAGCAGTTTTCGGGATACGCAGTATTTT.

The rearrangement uses TRBV7-9 and TRBJ2-2; the match to TRBD1 covers 8 bases. Looked up from germline, CDR1 is SEHNR and CDR2 is FQNEAQ (reference sequence). The CDR3 length is 14 residues. V lost 7 bases and J lost 4; bases outside the gene matches: 5. In nucleotides, the CDR3 is TGTGCCAGCAACTCACAGGGGGGCACCGGGGAGCTGTTTTTT. Its protein is CASNSQGGTGELFF.

J is TRBJ2-7 and V is TRBV9; TRBD2 aligns across 11 bases. This CDR3 contains 15 residues. The V gene end was trimmed by 4 bases and the J gene end by 4 bases; junction bases not matched to a gene: 7. The germline V gene has CDR1 SGDLS and CDR2 YYNGEE. CDR3 sequence: CASSPRVAGGYEQYF. The CDR3 nucleotides read TGTGCCAGCAGCCCCCGAGTAGCGGGGGGGTACGAGCAGTACTTC.

The genes are TRBV3-1 (or the pseudogene TRBV3-2) and TRBJ2-7; TRBD2 matches at 11 bases. CDR1 LGHDT and CDR2 YNNKEL come from the germline V gene (reference sequence). CDR3 length: 14 residues. Trimming removed 5 bases from V and 3 bases from J; junction bases left unmatched: 3. The CDR3, as DNA: TGTGCCAGCAGCTTCGGGACTAGCGGCTACGAGCAGTACTTC. This translates into CASSFGTSGYEQYF.

CDR3 nucleotide sequence: TGCGCCAGCAGCCAACAGGGGGTTAATGAAAAACTGTTTTTT. It encodes CASSQQGVNEKLFF. The chain has TRBV5-1 and TRBJ1-4; 8 bases agree with TRBD1. Unmatched junction bases numbered 3, after V lost 4 bases and J lost 4 bases. The CDR3 runs 14 residues. Germline V gives CDR1 SGHRS, CDR2 YFSETQ.

V gene TRBV10-3 combines with J gene TRBJ1-6; 9 bases agree with TRBD1. Germline CDR1 and CDR2: ENHRY and SYGVKD. The CDR3 length is 16 residues. Germline trimming cut 5 bases from V and 7 bases from J; bases unmatched to any gene: 9. In DNA, the CDR3 is TGTGCCATCAGTCCGAGTTCCGGGACAGGGAATTCACCCCTCCACTTT. It yields the protein CAISPSSGTGNSPLHF.

This sequence joins TRBV30 and TRBJ1-5; 9 bases are a match to TRBD1. Germline assignment: CDR1 GTSNPN and CDR2 SVGIG (reference sequence). This CDR3 has 15 residues. The ends lost 5 bases at V and 6 bases at J; junction bases unmatched: 11. The CDR3 nucleotides read TGTGCCTGGCAGCCCCCCGACAGGGGGGGTCAGCCCCAGCATTTT. The encoded protein is CAWQPPDRGGQPQHF. The variable domain in full, with the rest retrieved from reference TRBV30 and TRBJ1-5, is SQTIHQWPATLVQPVGSPLSLECTVEGTSNPNLYWYRQAAGRGLQLLFYSVGIGQISSEVPQNLSASRPQDRQFILSSKKLLLSDSGFYLCAWQPPDRGGQPQHFGDGTRLSIL.

The CDR3 loop is CASSLVGYLNTEAFF. CDR3 bases: TGTGCCAGCAGCCTAGTTGGGTACCTGAACACTGAAGCTTTCTTT. This sequence joins TRBV5-5 and TRBJ1-1, with D hard to call. The CDR3 loop spans 15 amino acids. Germline lookup yields CDR1 SGHKS and CDR2 YYEKEE (reference sequence). V gave up 4 bases and J gave up 0 bases, with 13 bases separating them.

The V call is TRBV10-3, the J call TRBJ2-1; the D gene is possibly TRBD2 (6 bases). The CDR3 consists of 15 residues. Germline CDR1 and CDR2: ENHRY and SYGVKD. The germline V and J ends were trimmed by 10 bases and 5 bases, with 21 bases remaining between them. CDR3 nucleotide sequence: TGTGCCACCGGCCGGGGGACTGGGGCGGACAATGAGCAGTTCTTC. This codes for CATGRGTGADNEQFF.